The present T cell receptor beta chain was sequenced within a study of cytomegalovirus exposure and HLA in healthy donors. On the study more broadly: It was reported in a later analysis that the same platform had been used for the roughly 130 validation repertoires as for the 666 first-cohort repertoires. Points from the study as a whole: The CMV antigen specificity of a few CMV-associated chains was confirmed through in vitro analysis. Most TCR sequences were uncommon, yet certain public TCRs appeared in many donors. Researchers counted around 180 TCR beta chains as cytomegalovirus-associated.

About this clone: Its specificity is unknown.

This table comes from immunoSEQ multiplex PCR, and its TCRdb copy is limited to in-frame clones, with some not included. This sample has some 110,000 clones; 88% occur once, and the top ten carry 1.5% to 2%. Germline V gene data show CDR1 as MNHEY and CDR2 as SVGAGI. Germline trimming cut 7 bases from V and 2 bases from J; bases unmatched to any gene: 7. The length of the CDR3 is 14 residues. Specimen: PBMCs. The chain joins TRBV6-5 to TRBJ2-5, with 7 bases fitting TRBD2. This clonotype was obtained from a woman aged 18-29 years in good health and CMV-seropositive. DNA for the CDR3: TGTGCCAGCAAAGGGGCTAGCGGACAAGAGACCCAGTACTTC. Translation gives CASKGASGQETQYF.